The sequence of this T cell receptor (beta chain) was determined in a study of cytomegalovirus exposure and HLA in healthy donors. Points from the study as a whole: Generally TCR sequences proved uncommon, though certain public TCRs appeared in numerous donors.

Profiled with immunoSEQ multiplex PCR; TCRdb holds only in-frame clones, not every one. The profile shows 170,000 or so clones, 84% of them singletons. Trimming took 0 bases from V and 4 from J, leaving 15 bases between them. The CDR3 is 16 residues long. CDR1 and CDR2 (germline): SGHDN, FVKESK. This clone was counted only a few times. What it recognizes is unknown. The specimen sequenced was PBMCs. The chain couples TRBV14 to TRBJ1-1, with D maybe TRBD1 (6 bases). The origin of this receptor is a woman younger than 35 in good health and CMV-seropositive. CDR3 DNA: TGTGCCAGCAGCCAAGACGGCGGGGGCTGGACCACTGAAGCTTTCTTT. Encoded protein: CASSQDGGGWTTEAFF.